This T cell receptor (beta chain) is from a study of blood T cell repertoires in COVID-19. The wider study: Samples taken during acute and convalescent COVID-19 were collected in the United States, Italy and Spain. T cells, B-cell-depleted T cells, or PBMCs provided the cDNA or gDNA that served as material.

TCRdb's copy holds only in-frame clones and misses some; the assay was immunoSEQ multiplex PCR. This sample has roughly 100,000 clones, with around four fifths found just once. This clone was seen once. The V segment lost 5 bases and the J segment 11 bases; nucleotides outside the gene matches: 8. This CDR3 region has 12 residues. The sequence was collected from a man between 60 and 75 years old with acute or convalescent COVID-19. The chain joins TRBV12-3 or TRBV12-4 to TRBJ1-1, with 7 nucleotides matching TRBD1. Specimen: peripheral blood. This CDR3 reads CASSNHRGSAFF. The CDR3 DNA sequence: TGTGCCAGCAGTAACCACAGGGGAAGCGCTTTCTTT.